This T cell receptor beta chain was profiled in a study of T-cell reconstitution after alpha-beta-depleted transplantation in children. V lost 3 bases, J lost 5 bases, and 14 bases lay in between. The CDR3 is 15 residues long. The germline V gene has CDR1 SNHLY and CDR2 FYNNEI. Preparation of the TCRbeta library was carried out with unique molecular identifiers. TCRdb reanalysed the PCR reads using MiXCR and keeps one entry per CDR3 protein. The sample shows approximately 490,000 distinct CDR3 sequences, approximately 10% of them seen only once. The receptor was derived from a child aged 2 to 15 with inherited bone marrow failure, due to receive a stem cell transplant. The rearrangement joins TRBV2 to TRBJ2-1; possible D gene TRBD2, 5 bases. Sequencing was performed on PBMCs, taken before TCRalphabeta/CD19-depleted stem cell transplant. As DNA, the CDR3 is TGTGCCAGCAGTGAGGGCGGAGGCCCTCACAATGAGCAGTTCTTC. This encodes CASSEGGGPHNEQFF.